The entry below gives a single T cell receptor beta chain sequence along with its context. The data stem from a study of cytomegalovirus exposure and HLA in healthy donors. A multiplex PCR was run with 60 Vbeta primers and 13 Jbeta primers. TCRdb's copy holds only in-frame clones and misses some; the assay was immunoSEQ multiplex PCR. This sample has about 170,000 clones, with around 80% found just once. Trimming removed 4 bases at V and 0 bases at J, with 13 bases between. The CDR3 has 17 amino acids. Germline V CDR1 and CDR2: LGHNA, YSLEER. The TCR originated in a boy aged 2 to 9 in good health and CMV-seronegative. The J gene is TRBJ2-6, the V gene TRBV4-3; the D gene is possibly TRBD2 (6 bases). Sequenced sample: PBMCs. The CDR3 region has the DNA TGCGCCAGCAGCCTCTCTTACGGGAGCTCTGGGGCCAACGTCCTGACTTTC. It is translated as CASSLSYGSSGANVLTF.